The 10 T cell receptor beta chains below all came from one sample that was sequenced in a study of blood T cell repertoires in COVID-19. Using immunoSEQ multiplex PCR, the repertoire was profiled, and TCRdb retains in-frame clones only, with some absent. The sample consists of over 90,000 clones, approximately 84% of them appearing once. Input material: peripheral blood. These receptors all stem from a man aged 35 to 55 with active or convalescent COVID-19.

In this sample, this clone turned up a few times. V is TRBV5-4 and J is TRBJ1-1; D possibly corresponds to TRBD1 (5 bases). Germline V gives CDR1 SGHNT, CDR2 YYREEE (reference sequence). Trimming removed 2 bases at V and 1 base at J, with 18 bases between. The CDR3 totals 17 residues. The CDR3 DNA reads TGTGCCAGCAGCTTAAACACAGGTGCCAGAGGGAACACTGAAGCTTTCTTT. It is translated as CASSLNTGARGNTEAFF. Full variable domain (remainder filled in from reference TRBV5-4 and TRBJ1-1): ETGVTQSPTHLIKTRGQQVTLRCSSQSGHNTVSWYQQALGQGPQFIFQYYREEENGRGNFPPRFSGLQFPNYSSELNVNALELDDSALYLCASSLNTGARGNTEAFFGQGTRLTVV.

The chain recombines TRBV24-1 with TRBJ2-3, with 7 bases aligning to TRBD1. J was trimmed by 3 bases and V by 7 bases; bases with no gene match: 9. Germline-derived CDR1 and CDR2 are KGHDR and SFDVKD. CDR3 length: 15 residues. For the CDR3, the DNA is TGTGCCACCAGCGACTCAGGGGGTATTACAGATACGCAGTATTTT. Translating gives CATSDSGGITDTQYF.

The V gene is TRBV6-2 or TRBV6-3, the J gene TRBJ2-5, with a tentative D call TRBD1 (5 bases). Between the trimmed V and J ends, which lost 4 bases and 0 bases, there was a span of 9 bases. The germline CDR1 and CDR2 sequences are MNHEY and SVGEGT. CDR3 length equals 14 residues. The DNA for the CDR3 is TGTGCCAGCAGTTCCCACAGGTACCAAGAGACCCAGTACTTC. The encoded protein is CASSSHRYQETQYF.

In its sample, this clone was seen a few times. The gene calls are TRBV7-2 and TRBJ1-2; D is unclear. This CDR3 is built from 12 residues. V lost 4 bases, J lost 4 bases, and 7 bases lay in between. Germline CDR1 is SGHTA and CDR2 is FQGNSA. CDR3 nucleotide sequence: TGTGCCAGCAGCTCCGACACCTATGGCTACACCTTC. Amino acid sequence: CASSSDTYGYTF.

This chain joins TRBV2 and TRBJ1-3; TRBD1 agrees at 9 bases. V lost 6 bases and J lost 0; bases outside the gene matches: 0. Germline CDR1 is SNHLY and CDR2 is FYNNEI. This CDR3 comprises 14 residues. This CDR3 reads CASRTGGSGNTIYF. The CDR3 DNA sequence: TGTGCCAGCAGGACAGGGGGCTCTGGAAACACCATATATTTT. The variable domain in full, with the rest retrieved from reference TRBV2 and TRBJ1-3, is EPEVTQTPSHQVTQMGQEVILRCVPISNHLYFYWYRQILGQKVEFLVSFYNNEISEKSEIFDDQFSVERPDGSNFTLKIRSTKLEDSAMYFCASRTGGSGNTIYFGEGSWLTVV.

This chain joins TRBV3-1 (or the pseudogene TRBV3-2) and TRBJ2-3, with 16 bases lining up with TRBD2. Germline CDR1 LGHDT, CDR2 YNNKEL (reference sequence). CDR3 length: 20 residues. J gave up 4 bases and V 2 bases, and 12 bases lay outside the gene matches. CDR3 amino acids: CASSQPRGTSGGAPPDTQYF. CDR3 bases: TGTGCCAGCAGCCAACCTAGGGGGACTAGCGGGGGGGCCCCCCCAGATACGCAGTATTTT.

The chain carries TRBV7-9 and TRBJ1-2; possibly TRBD1 for D (5 bases). Trimming stripped 5 bases from V and 4 bases from J, with 17 bases between. CDR1 and CDR2 (germline): SEHNR, FQNEAQ (reference sequence). This CDR3 is 15 amino acids long. CDR3 DNA: TGTGCCAGCAGCACAGGATCCACAGCCCTCTATGGCTACACCTTC. Its protein is CASSTGSTALYGYTF.

The chain joins TRBV19 to TRBJ1-1, with unresolved D. The CDR3 length is 12 residues. Per the germline V gene, CDR1 is LNHDA and CDR2 is SQIVND (reference sequence). The V end lost 5 bases, the J end lost 6 bases, and 10 bases lay between the germline ends. CDR3 protein: CASSPLSAEAFF. In DNA, the CDR3 is TGTGCCAGTAGTCCCTTGAGCGCTGAAGCTTTCTTT.

CDR3 nucleotides: TGCGCCAGCAGCGTACGACAGGCCGAGGGCACTGAAGCTTTCTTT. Residues: CASSVRQAEGTEAFF. The chain joins TRBV5-1 to TRBJ1-1; tentatively, D is TRBD1 (6 bases). V lost 4 bases, J lost 4 bases, and 17 bases lay in between. The CDR3 is 15 amino acids. Germline CDR1 and CDR2: SGHRS and YFSETQ. Full variable domain (outside the CDR3, taken from reference TRBV5-1 and TRBJ1-1): KAGVTQTPRYLIKTRGQQVTLSCSPISGHRSVSWYQQTPGQGLQFLFEYFSETQRNKGNFPGRFSGRQFSNSRSEMNVSTLELGDSALYLCASSVRQAEGTEAFFGQGTRLTVV.

The rearrangement joins TRBV27 to TRBJ1-6, with unresolved D. The CDR3 is 13 residues long. Germline V gene sequence: CDR1 MNHEY, CDR2 SMNVEV (reference sequence). Trimming cost V 3 bases and J 4 bases, with 4 bases left between them. The chain's CDR3 is CASSFQYNSPLHF. The CDR3 nucleotides are TGTGCCAGCAGTTTTCAGTATAATTCACCCCTCCACTTT.